These T cell receptor beta chains were read from a single sample in a study of cytomegalovirus exposure and HLA in healthy donors. The data were produced by immunoSEQ multiplex PCR, yet TCRdb's version contains in-frame clones alone and is incomplete. The table has 150,000 to 200,000 clones, roughly 79% seen once. The sequencing input was PBMCs. The receptors here all came from a man between 35 and 55 years old in good health and CMV-seropositive. The CDR3 runs from the conserved cysteine through the conserved F or W.

j_call v_call cdr3_length cdr3_aa
TRBJ1-2 TRBV30 13 CAWSSDSSYGYTF
TRBJ2-3 TRBV5-1 15 CASSLGQGSTDTQYF
TRBJ2-7 TRBV9 14 CASSVGSGSYEQYF
TRBJ2-6 TRBV4-1 19 CASSQVWGGGSSGANGLTF
TRBJ1-2 TRBV2 13 CASMRGEGYGYTF
TRBJ2-1 TRBV7-9 15 CASSLVAGGLNEQFF
TRBJ1-5 TRBV7-9 13 CASSTRDNQPQHF
TRBJ2-2 TRBV9 15 CASSVAGRNTGELFF
TRBJ2-3 TRBV29-1 14 CSVGAGGDTDTQYF
TRBJ2-7 TRBV7-9 15 CASSLFGGLSYEQYF
TRBJ2-1 TRBV11-2 15 CASSSRDSTYNEQFF
TRBJ2-2 TRBV4-2 15 CASSQETGNTGELFF
TRBJ2-1 TRBV4-2 14 CASSQGGLAGEQFF
TRBJ1-5 TRBV2 12 CASSESGLPQHF
TRBJ2-7 TRBV2 13 CASRDYWGGEQYF
TRBJ2-6 TRBV7-6 14 CASSLVAGANGLTF
TRBJ2-7 TRBV7-9 14 CASSSGLATREQYF
TRBJ2-1 TRBV2 14 CASAWTSGYNEQFF
TRBJ2-3 TRBV29-1 15 CSVGVGTSGTDTQYF
TRBJ1-1 TRBV25-1 13 CASGRRGGQRAFF
TRBJ1-1 TRBV30 12 CAWTYSGVEAFF
TRBJ1-5 TRBV6-1 14 CASSEAQRYQPQHF
TRBJ2-1 TRBV2 16 CASSAPGTGSYNEQFF
TRBJ2-7 TRBV5-6 19 CASSSKIVGGGVLSYEQYF
TRBJ1-4 TRBV28 15 CASSPGGTENEKLFF
TRBJ1-4 TRBV11-2 16 CASSSGQGATNEKLFF
TRBJ1-2 TRBV18 13 CASSPTENYGYTF
NA TRBV19 14 CASSLQATSYEQYF
TRBJ1-1 TRBV30 11 CAWSVLNEAFF
TRBJ2-3 TRBV7-9 15 CASSLMAGSTDTQYF
TRBJ1-4 TRBV19 12 CASSTPLLRMFF
TRBJ1-3 TRBV6-5 14 CAVQGSFSGNTIYF
TRBJ2-3 TRBV27 17 CASRIFSGRSGTDTQYF
TRBJ2-7 TRBV9 15 CASSVGTDYPYEQYF
TRBJ2-1 TRBV11-2 14 CASSPRTSGNEQFF
TRBJ1-1 TRBV5-1 14 CASSLGGENTEAFF
TRBJ1-5 TRBV5-1 13 CASSFEGNQPQHF